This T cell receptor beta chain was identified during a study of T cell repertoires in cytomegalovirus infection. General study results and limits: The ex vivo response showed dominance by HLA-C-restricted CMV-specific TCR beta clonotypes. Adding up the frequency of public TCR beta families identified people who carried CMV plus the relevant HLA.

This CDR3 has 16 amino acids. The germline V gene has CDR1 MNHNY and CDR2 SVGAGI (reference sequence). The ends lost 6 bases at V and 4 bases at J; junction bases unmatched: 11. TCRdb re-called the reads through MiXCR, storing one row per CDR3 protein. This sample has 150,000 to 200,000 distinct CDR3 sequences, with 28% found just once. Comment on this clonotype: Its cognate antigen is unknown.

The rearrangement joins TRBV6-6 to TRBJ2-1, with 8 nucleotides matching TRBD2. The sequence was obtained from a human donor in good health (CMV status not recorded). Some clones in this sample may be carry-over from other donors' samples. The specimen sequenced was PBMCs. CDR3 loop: CASSSGRARGYNEQFF. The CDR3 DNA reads TGTGCCAGCAGCTCCGGGAGGGCAAGGGGATACAATGAGCAGTTCTTC.